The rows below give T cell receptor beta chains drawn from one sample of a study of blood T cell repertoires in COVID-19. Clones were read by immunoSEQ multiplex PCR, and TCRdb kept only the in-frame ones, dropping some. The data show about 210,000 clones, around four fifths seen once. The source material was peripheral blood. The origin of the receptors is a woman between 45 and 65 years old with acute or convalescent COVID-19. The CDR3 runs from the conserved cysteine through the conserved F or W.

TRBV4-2,CASRRIGQGGTDTQYF
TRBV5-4,CASSLEGGDMRYTF
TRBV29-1,CSVRQDSNEKLFF
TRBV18,CASSRERSVNSPLHF
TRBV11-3,CASSYAGGLYEQYF
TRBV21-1,CASSKASARRGNQPQHF
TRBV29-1,CSVMDREGSYEQYF
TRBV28,CASSSRGRTEAFF
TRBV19,CASRPREGNSPLHF
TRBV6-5,CASRRTGLNTEAFF
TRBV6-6,CASSYQTGSNSPLHF
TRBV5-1,CASSPDRGLSYEQYF
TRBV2,CASSVDSGKGYEQYF
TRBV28,CASRQGNTIYF
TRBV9,CASSVVPGGDTQYF
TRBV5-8,CASSPPYQDRGVQPQHF
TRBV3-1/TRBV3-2,CASSPTSGAFSEQYF
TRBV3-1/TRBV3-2,CASSWTSQGGNEQFF
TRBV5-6,CASSFFDRGQFNEQYF
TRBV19,CASSTGGGNEQFF
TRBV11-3,CASSLDPSGRPDTQYF
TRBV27,CASSLREGSYEQYF
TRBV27,CASSLTPTYEQYF
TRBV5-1,CASSLFGSRNTGELFF
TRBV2,CASMPARSQPQHF
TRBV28,CASSPLAGVNEQYF
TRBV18,CASSPRLAGSETQYF
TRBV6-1,CASSGGLADYSYEQYF
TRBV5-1,CASRWSRDRGQGKDTQYF
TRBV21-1,CASSTQKWERGKFGNQPQHF
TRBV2,CASRRIQRSGNTIYF
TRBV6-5,CASSWTGINYGYTF
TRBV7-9,CASSLPGRGPVSYEQYF
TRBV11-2,CASSLDLSYEQYF
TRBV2,CARGQGIAETQYF
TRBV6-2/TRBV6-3,CASSRDSLRNIQYF
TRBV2,CASRGGQGLGEQYF
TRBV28,CASSSQGKSAHTQYF
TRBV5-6,CASSAVGGSDYEQYF
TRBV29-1,CSVSIGGDTQPQHF
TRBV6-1,CASSVGRRLVRETQYF
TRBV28,CASSLSSGNSRNEQFF
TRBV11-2,CASSSGLAGIEQFF
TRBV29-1,CSGRTGGQETQYF
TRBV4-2,CASSQDLAGVYNEQFF
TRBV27,CASSYGEDTQYF
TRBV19,CASSRRSSNQPQHF
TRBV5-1,CASSREGPSYTEAFF
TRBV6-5,CASSPKVATTGELFF
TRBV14,CASSQDGRGGTEAFF
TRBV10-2,CASSVSGRGDTQYF
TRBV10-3,CAISLTGEETQYF
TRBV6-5,CASSLVAGDFEQFF
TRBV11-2,CASSPTGSNEQYF
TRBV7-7,CASSWKTIFRIAGGRNEQFF